Listed below are T cell receptor beta chains from one sample, sequenced in a study of cytomegalovirus exposure and HLA in healthy donors. Profiled with immunoSEQ multiplex PCR; TCRdb holds only in-frame clones, not every one. This table has 85,000 to 100,000 clones, about three quarters appearing once. Sequenced sample: PBMCs. These TCRs come from a human donor in good health. Each CDR3 is given with its conserved first and last residue. The D gene is left open where the match is weak. Clone size, where shown, is once, few, many, or a class for clones that have expanded.

d_call | clone_size | j_call | v_call | cdr3_nt | cdr3_aa
TRBD2 | . | TRBJ2-7 | TRBV5-6 | TGTGCCAGCAGCCCGGCGGGGGGCGAGCAGTACTTC | CASSPAGGEQYF
. | . | TRBJ1-2 | TRBV6-4 | TGTGCCAGCAGTGCCGGAGTTAACTATGGCTACACCTTC | CASSAGVNYGYTF
. | . | TRBJ2-3 | TRBV21-1 | TGTGCCAGCAGCAAAGTTCGGGTTTGCGCAGATACGCAGTATTTT | CASSKVRVCADTQYF
TRBD2 | . | TRBJ2-5 | TRBV7-2 | TGTGCCAGCAGAATAGCGGGAGCCCAAGAGACCCAGTACTTC | CASRIAGAQETQYF
. | . | TRBJ1-1 | TRBV6-5 | TGTGCCAGCAGTTACTCGGTACGGGGCACTGAAGCTTTCTTT | CASSYSVRGTEAFF
TRBD1 | . | TRBJ1-6 | TRBV19 | TGTGCCAGTAGTATAGAAGGGACAGGCAATTCACCCCTCCACTTT | CASSIEGTGNSPLHF
TRBD1 | . | TRBJ1-5 | TRBV30 | TGTGCCTGGAAGCGCCCCGGGGACAGGGGAGAGCAGCCCCAGCATTTT | CAWKRPGDRGEQPQHF
. | . | TRBJ2-5 | TRBV29-1 | TGCAGCGTTTTGCGAGGGCTCGGGGAGCAGTACTTC | CSVLRGLGEQYF
. | . | TRBJ2-7 | TRBV21-1 | TGTGCCAGCAGCAAAGTATGCATCAGGGTCTACGAGCAGTACTTC | CASSKVCIRVYEQYF
. | . | TRBJ1-1 | TRBV6-4 | TGTGCCAGCAGTGATACCATCGGTGAAGCTTTCTTT | CASSDTIGEAFF
. | . | TRBJ2-1 | TRBV10-1 | TGCGCCAGCAGTGAGTCGGGCGCGGGGACTGAGCAGTTCTTC | CASSESGAGTEQFF
. | . | TRBJ1-2 | TRBV18 | TGTGCCAGCTCCCCGACGACAGGACCCAGAGCGTATGGCTACACCTTC | CASSPTTGPRAYGYTF
. | few | TRBJ2-7 | TRBV19 | TGTGCCAGTAGGGTAAGGGACACCGGCTCCTACGAGCAGTACTTC | CASRVRDTGSYEQYF
. | . | TRBJ2-7 | TRBV18 | TGTGCCAGCTCACTCGGACAGCCGAGCTCCTACGAGCAGTACTTC | CASSLGQPSSYEQYF
TRBD1 | . | TRBJ1-1 | TRBV6-1 | TGTGCCAGCAGCTCAACCCGACAGGGCGAAGCTTTCTTT | CASSSTRQGEAFF
TRBD1 | . | TRBJ2-6 | TRBV27 | TGTGCCAGCACCTCCCGGACAGGGATCTCCGGGGCCAACGTCCTGACTTTC | CASTSRTGISGANVLTF
. | . | TRBJ2-5 | TRBV5-1 | TGCGCCAGCAGCCCCGCCCGGGGCGGGGCCCCCCGAGAGACCCAGTACTTC | CASSPARGGAPRETQYF
. | . | TRBJ2-1 | TRBV5-4 | TGTGCCAGCAGCGCACGCAGGAGGAATGAGCAGTTCTTC | CASSARRRNEQFF
TRBD1 | once | TRBJ2-5 | TRBV19 | TGTGCCAGTAGTATAGGTGGCCTTGCAGGGGGAATGGGGACCCAGTACTTC | CASSIGGLAGGMGTQYF
. | . | TRBJ2-6 | TRBV5-6 | TGTGCCAGCAGCTTTATGAGGGCTGGGGCCAACGTCCTGACTTTC | CASSFMRAGANVLTF
. | . | TRBJ2-7 | TRBV10-3 | TGTGCCATCAGTGACCAGCCCCCACTAGACGAGCAGTACTTC | CAISDQPPLDEQYF
. | . | TRBJ1-2 | TRBV30 | TGTGCCTGGAGCGGACTTAACTATGGCTACACCTTC | CAWSGLNYGYTF
TRBD2 | . | TRBJ2-3 | TRBV5-1 | TGCGCCAGCAGCTTCCCTAGCGGGGGCACAGATACGCAGTATTTT | CASSFPSGGTDTQYF
. | . | TRBJ2-3 | TRBV11-2 | TGTGCCAGCAGTATTCGGAGGGCCCAAGGCACAGATACGCAGTATTTT | CASSIRRAQGTDTQYF
TRBD1 | . | TRBJ2-7 | TRBV6-6 | TGTGCCAGCAGTTACTTGGACAGGTCCTACGAGCAGTACTTC | CASSYLDRSYEQYF
TRBD1 | . | TRBJ1-5 | TRBV6-5 | TGTGCCATCGGACAGGGGTCCCAGCCCCAGCATTTT | CAIGQGSQPQHF
TRBD2 | . | TRBJ2-7 | TRBV29-1 | TGCAGCGCGACAGGGTTGCCTAGCGGGGGGCCGAGGGAGCAGTACTTC | CSATGLPSGGPREQYF
. | . | TRBJ2-5 | TRBV5-5 | TGTGCCAGCAGCTTACGTGGGCAGCAACAAGAGACCCAGTACTTC | CASSLRGQQQETQYF
TRBD1 | . | TRBJ2-5 | TRBV5-1 | TGCGCCAGCAGCTTTTCCGGGACAGGGACGAAAGAGACCCAGTACTTC | CASSFSGTGTKETQYF
TRBD1 | . | TRBJ1-2 | TRBV5-1 | TGCGCCAGCAGCCCAGGGACAGGGGGAACCTATGGCTACACCTTC | CASSPGTGGTYGYTF
. | . | TRBJ1-1 | TRBV7-8 | TGTGCCAGCAGCTCGAACGGGTTGGGGGGGACTGAAGCTTTCTTT | CASSSNGLGGTEAFF
TRBD1 | . | TRBJ2-1 | TRBV5-1 | TGCGCCAGCAGCTCGAACCCTAGACAGGGGGCTAATAATGAGCAGTTCTTC | CASSSNPRQGANNEQFF
TRBD1 | . | TRBJ2-7 | TRBV27 | TGTGCCAGTTCATCCGGGACAGGGGCAAAGGGGCAGTACTTC | CASSSGTGAKGQYF
. | . | TRBJ1-2 | TRBV6-6 | TGTGCCAGCAGTTACGGGCAGTTCTACACCTTC | CASSYGQFYTF
. | . | TRBJ1-2 | TRBV30 | TGTGCCTGGAGTGTACGAACGCGGTGGGACTATGGCTACACCTTC | CAWSVRTRWDYGYTF
TRBD2 | . | TRBJ2-3 | TRBV7-7 | TGTGCCAGCAGCTTAGAAGCGGGAGTGAGCACAGATACGCAGTATTTT | CASSLEAGVSTDTQYF
. | . | TRBJ1-2 | TRBV5-4 | TGTGCCAGCAGCTCGACAGGACTGATCTATGGCTACACCTTC | CASSSTGLIYGYTF
. | . | TRBJ2-7 | TRBV7-2 | TGTGCCAGCAGCTTAGAACAGAACTCCTACGAGCAGTACTTC | CASSLEQNSYEQYF
. | . | TRBJ2-3 | TRBV30 | TGTGCCTGGAGTAAGACCAGGGTTTCAGATACGCAGTATTTT | CAWSKTRVSDTQYF
. | . | TRBJ2-2 | TRBV29-1 | TGCAGCGTTGCAGGGGCGATGAACACCGGGGAGCTGTTTTTT | CSVAGAMNTGELFF
TRBD2 | few | TRBJ2-1 | TRBV5-4 | TGTGCCAGCATGCCTAGCGGGAGTAGGGATGAGCAGTTCTTC | CASMPSGSRDEQFF
TRBD1 | once | TRBJ1-4 | TRBV5-6 | TGTGCCAGCAGCCCCCGGGACAGGGCCGCAACTAATGAAAAACTGTTTTTT | CASSPRDRAATNEKLFF
. | once | TRBJ2-7 | TRBV18 | TGTGCCAGCTCACCACTGGCAGGGTTTTACGAGCAGTACTTC | CASSPLAGFYEQYF
. | . | TRBJ2-1 | TRBV9 | TGTGCCAGCAGCCCCGATCTGGGGAGGCAGTTCTTC | CASSPDLGRQFF
. | few | TRBJ1-5 | TRBV7-2 | TGTGCCAGCAGCTTACAGTACAATCAGCCCCAGCATTTT | CASSLQYNQPQHF
. | . | TRBJ2-5 | TRBV2 | TGTGCCAGCAGTAAAAATGAACTAGAGACCCAGTACTTC | CASSKNELETQYF
. | . | TRBJ2-7 | TRBV9 | TGTGCCAGCAGCCCGACAGGTCCCTACGAGCAGTACTTC | CASSPTGPYEQYF
. | . | TRBJ1-1 | TRBV15 | TGTGCCACCAGCAGAGATCTTACAGGGTGGACTGAAGCTTTCTTT | CATSRDLTGWTEAFF
TRBD2 | . | TRBJ2-3 | TRBV11-2 | TGTGCCAGCAGCTTAGCGGGGGGGCGAGCAGATACGCAGTATTTT | CASSLAGGRADTQYF